Here is one T cell receptor beta chain with its context. Libraries were prepared by immunoSEQ multiplex PCR; TCRdb keeps only in-frame clonotypes and omits some of them. This table has roughly 100,000 clones, roughly four fifths appearing once. Deletions cut 4 bases from V and 2 bases from J, with 6 bases between. CDR3 size: 13 residues. CDR1 is SGHAT and CDR2 is FQNNGV in the germline V gene. The data derive from a study of glioma-infiltrating T cells after dendritic cell vaccination. At the level of the study: Dendritic cells derived from monocytes and pulsed with autologous tumor lysate formed the vaccine.

This clonotype was sampled from a human donor with glioblastoma. The chain joins TRBV11-2 to TRBJ1-3; no clear D gene. Material: blood, obtained before dendritic cell vaccination. CDR3 bases: TGTGCCAGCAGCTACGGAGCTGGAAACACCATATATTTT. Its protein product is CASSYGAGNTIYF.